A single T cell receptor (beta chain) is shown here with its context. The sample belongs to a study of blood T cell repertoires in COVID-19. The CDR3 has 15 amino acids. Germline assignment: CDR1 SGHDT and CDR2 YYEEEE. Trimming stripped 4 bases from V and 4 bases from J, with 17 bases between. Assay: immunoSEQ multiplex PCR; the TCRdb copy retains only in-frame clones and omits some. The data hold some 350,000 clones, with about 90% observed a single time. This clonotype was sampled from a woman aged 18-35 years who had recovered from COVID-19. The rearrangement links TRBV5-6 to TRBJ1-2; no definite D call. Sequencing was done on a sample of peripheral blood. CDR3 protein: CASSRRGGNFYGYTF. As DNA, the CDR3 is TGTGCCAGCAGCCGACGAGGAGGGAATTTCTATGGCTACACCTTC.